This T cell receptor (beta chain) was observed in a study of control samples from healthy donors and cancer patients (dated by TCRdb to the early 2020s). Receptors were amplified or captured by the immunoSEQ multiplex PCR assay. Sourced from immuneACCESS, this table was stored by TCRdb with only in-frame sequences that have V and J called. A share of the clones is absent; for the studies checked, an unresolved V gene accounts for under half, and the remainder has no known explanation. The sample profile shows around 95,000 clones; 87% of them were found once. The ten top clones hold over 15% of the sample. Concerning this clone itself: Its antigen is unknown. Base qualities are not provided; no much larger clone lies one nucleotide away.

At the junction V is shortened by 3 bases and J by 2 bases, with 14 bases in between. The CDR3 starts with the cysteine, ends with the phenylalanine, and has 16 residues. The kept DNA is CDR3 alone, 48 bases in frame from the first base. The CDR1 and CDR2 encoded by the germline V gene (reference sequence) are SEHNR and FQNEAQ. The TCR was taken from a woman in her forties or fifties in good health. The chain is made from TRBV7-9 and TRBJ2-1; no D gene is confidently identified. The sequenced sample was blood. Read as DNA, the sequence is TGTGCCAGCAGCTTCGACCTACTTAACCCCTACAATGAGCAGTTCTTC. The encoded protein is CASSFDLLNPYNEQFF.